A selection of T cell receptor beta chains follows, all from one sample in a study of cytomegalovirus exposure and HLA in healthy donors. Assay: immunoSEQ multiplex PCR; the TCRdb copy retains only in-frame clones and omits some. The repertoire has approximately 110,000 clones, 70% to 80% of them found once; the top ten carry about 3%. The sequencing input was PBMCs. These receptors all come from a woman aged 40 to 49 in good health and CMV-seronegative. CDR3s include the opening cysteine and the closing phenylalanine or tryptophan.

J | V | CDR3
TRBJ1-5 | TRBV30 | CAWSVPGHQPQHF
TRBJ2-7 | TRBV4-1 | CASSQGLSGFGEQYF
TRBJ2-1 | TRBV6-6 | CASSATSASSYNEQFF
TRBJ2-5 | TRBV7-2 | CASSLTGTGVQETQYF
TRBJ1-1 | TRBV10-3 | CAISAGMDTEAFF
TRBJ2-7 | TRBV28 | CASSSPQGGYEQYF
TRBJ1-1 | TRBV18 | CASSPRGNAEASF
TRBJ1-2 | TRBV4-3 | CASSQEGNTGEGYTF
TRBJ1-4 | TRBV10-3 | CAISTTQGASNEKLFF
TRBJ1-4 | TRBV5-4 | CASSFHRDRGSVNEKLFF
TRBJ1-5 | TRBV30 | CAWSTGNQPQHF
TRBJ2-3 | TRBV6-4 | CASSLTSGSTDTQYF
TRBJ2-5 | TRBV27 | CASRASGQETQYF
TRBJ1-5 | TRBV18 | CATRGTGESQPQHF
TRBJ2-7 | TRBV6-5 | CASSYSPIEYEQYF
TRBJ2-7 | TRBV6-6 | CASSAGTGVYEQYF
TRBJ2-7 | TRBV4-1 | CASSQGRGSYEQYF
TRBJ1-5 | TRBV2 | CASTHRTGETSNQPQHF
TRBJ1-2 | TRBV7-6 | CASSPPGNYGYTF
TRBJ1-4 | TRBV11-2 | CASSLTPGTVNEKLFF
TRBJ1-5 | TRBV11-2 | CASSLGEGGNLPQHF
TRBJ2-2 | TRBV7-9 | CASSSGLAGTGELFF
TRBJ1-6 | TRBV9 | CASSVSGRDSPLHF
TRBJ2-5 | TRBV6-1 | CASSVNTRGETQYF
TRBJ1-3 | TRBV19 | CASSLDSSGNTIYF
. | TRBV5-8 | CASSRSDRSSYEQYF
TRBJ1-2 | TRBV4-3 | CASSQETGYGYTF
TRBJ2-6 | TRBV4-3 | CASSQDRGSGANVLTF
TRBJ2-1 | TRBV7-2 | CASSLEGLGGNEQFF
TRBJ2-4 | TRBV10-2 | CASRLAGGLGNIQYF
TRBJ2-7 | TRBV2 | CASSEGGSDVYEQYF
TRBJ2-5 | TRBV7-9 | CASSPGVGQLAGQETQYF
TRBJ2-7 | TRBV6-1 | CASSVRGSVNEQYF
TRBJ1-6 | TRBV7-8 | CASSPLSGAHSPLHF
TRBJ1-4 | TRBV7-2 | CASSFGQNEKLFF
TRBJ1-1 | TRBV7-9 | CASSLAAGENTEAFF
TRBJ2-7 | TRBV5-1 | CASSFTRYEQYF
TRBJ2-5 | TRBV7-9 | CASSLSRDPHYF
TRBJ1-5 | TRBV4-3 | CASSPNHGAGIGQPQHF
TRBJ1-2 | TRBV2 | CASSPLGDSALNYGYTF
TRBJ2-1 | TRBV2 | CASSDAGTGGRNEQFF
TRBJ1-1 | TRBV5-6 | CASSLGGVVNTEAFF
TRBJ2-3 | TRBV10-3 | CATGLADTDTQYF
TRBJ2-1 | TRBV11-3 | CASSTRGRGSYNEQFF